This paragraph reports one T cell receptor beta chain. Antigen: not known. TCRdb redid the calling of the 5' RACE reads with MiXCR, one entry per CDR3 protein. The sample contains more than 300,000 distinct CDR3 sequences, 4% to 5.5% of which appear only once. The CDR3 length is 13 residues. Trimming removed 5 bases at V and 6 bases at J, with 11 bases between. Germline CDR1 is SGHAT and CDR2 is FQNNGV. This sample was taken from a study of T cells after yellow fever vaccination. Overall study findings and caveats: Once the booster was given, most primary-vaccination clones reappeared, at approximately 97% for CD4 and approximately 88% for CD8. Some clonotypes were seen in both the CD4 and the CD8 compartments. These made up a small share and likely arose from convergent recombination.

The specimen comprised PBMCs, sampled 15 days after the yellow fever booster vaccination. The source is a man aged 18 to 30 who received the YFV17D yellow fever vaccine. The chain has TRBV11-2 and TRBJ2-1; the D gene is possibly TRBD1 (6 bases). The CDR3: CASSVGQTNEQFF. The CDR3 DNA follows: TGTGCCAGCAGCGTCGGACAGACCAATGAGCAGTTCTTC.